The next 26 T cell receptor beta chains were all read from a single sample in a study of OX40 agonist ivuxolimab in advanced cancers. Sequencing used immunoSEQ multiplex PCR; TCRdb keeps in-frame clones, though not all of them. This table has 75,000 to 100,000 clones, approximately 90% appearing once. The specimen comprised CD4+ or CD8+ T cells sorted from blood, sampled in a trial of the OX40 agonist ivuxolimab. The receptors come from an adult with an advanced solid tumor such as melanoma, head and neck, liver or kidney cancer.

The V and J genes are TRBV6-5 and TRBJ1-5, with TRBD1 matching 9 bases. CDR3 length: 16 residues. From germline, CDR1 is MNHEY and CDR2 SVGAGI. V lost 4 bases to trimming and J lost 1 base; unmatched junction nucleotides: 5. The CDR3 DNA reads TGTGCCAGCAGTTCCGGGACAGGGAAGAGCAATCAGCCCCAGCATTTT. Amino acids: CASSSGTGKSNQPQHF.

In its sample, this clone was seen a few times. The gene calls are TRBV6-1 and TRBJ2-1; the D gene is possibly TRBD2 (5 bases). V dropped 1 base and J dropped 4 bases, with 14 bases sitting between them. The CDR3 runs to 16 residues. Germline-derived CDR1 and CDR2 are MNHNS and SASEGT. Written as DNA, the CDR3 is TGTGCCAGCAGTGAAGATGGTACTAGGCGTTACAATGAGCAGTTCTTC. The encoded protein is CASSEDGTRRYNEQFF.

This rearrangement joins TRBV7-9 to TRBJ1-1; 7 nucleotides agree with TRBD1. V shed 3 bases, J shed 1 base, and the junction held 2 bases outside the gene matches. The CDR3 length is 14 residues. Germline lookup yields CDR1 SEHNR and CDR2 FQNEAQ (reference sequence). The CDR3 reads CASSFGQANTEAFF. The CDR3 DNA reads TGTGCCAGCAGCTTTGGACAGGCGAACACTGAAGCTTTCTTT.

This chain connects TRBV2 to TRBJ1-1; weak D call: TRBD1 (5 bases). CDR3 length: 15 amino acids. From germline, CDR1 is SNHLY and CDR2 FYNNEI. V lost 5 bases and J 1 base, leaving 14 bases between the germline ends. The chain's CDR3 is CASSQGGFGNTEAFF. The CDR3 DNA reads as TGTGCCAGCAGTCAGGGAGGGTTCGGGAACACTGAAGCTTTCTTT. The variable domain in full, completed from reference TRBV2 and TRBJ1-1, reads EPEVTQTPSHQVTQMGQEVILRCVPISNHLYFYWYRQILGQKVEFLVSFYNNEISEKSEIFDDQFSVERPDGSNFTLKIRSTKLEDSAMYFCASSQGGFGNTEAFFGQGTRLTVV.

This clone was seen only once. The rearrangement links TRBV7-2 to TRBJ2-5; 8 bases agree with TRBD2. The CDR3 contains 15 residues. The J segment lost 1 base and the V segment lost 4 bases, leaving 5 bases of the junction unmatched. Germline CDR1 reads SGHTA; CDR2 reads FQGNSA. The chain's CDR3 is CASSSFGRVQETQYF. For the CDR3, the DNA is TGTGCCAGCAGCTCTTTCGGGAGGGTCCAAGAGACCCAGTACTTC.

This sequence joins TRBV5-1 and TRBJ1-1; D not certain. V gave up 2 bases and J gave up 2 bases, with 7 bases separating them. Germline V gene lookup returns CDR1 SGHRS and CDR2 YFSETQ. The CDR3 loop spans 13 amino acids. In DNA form, the CDR3 reads TGCGCCAGCAGCTTTGGGAGAAACACTGAAGCTTTCTTT. As protein: CASSFGRNTEAFF.

The chain joins TRBV2 to TRBJ1-5; 10 bases fit TRBD1. This CDR3 is built from 15 residues. Germline CDR1 SNHLY, CDR2 FYNNEI. The V gene end was trimmed by 6 bases and the J gene end by 3 bases; junction bases not matched to a gene: 5. CDR3 protein: CASRRDRGDNQPQHF. CDR3 sequence (DNA): TGTGCCAGCAGACGGGACAGGGGAGACAATCAGCCCCAGCATTTT.

This clone was recorded once. The gene calls are TRBV9 and TRBJ2-5; maybe TRBD2 (5 bases). Trimming removed 2 bases from V and 1 base from J, with 9 bases in between. The CDR3 covers 14 residues. The germline CDR1 and CDR2 sequences are SGDLS and YYNGEE. For the CDR3, the DNA is TGTGCCAGCAGCGTTTACGCGGGCCAAGAGACCCAGTACTTC. Translated, it gives CASSVYAGQETQYF. The whole variable domain, remainder taken from reference TRBV9 and TRBJ2-5, is DSGVTQTPKHLITATGQRVTLRCSPRSGDLSVYWYQQSLDQGLQFLIQYYNGEERAKGNILERFSAQQFPDLHSELNLSSLELGDSALYFCASSVYAGQETQYFGPGTRLLVL.

This sequence joins TRBV15 and TRBJ2-7, with D tentatively TRBD1 (5 bases). This CDR3 is 14 amino acids long. The germline V and J ends were trimmed by 0 bases and 2 bases, with 8 bases remaining between them. Germline loops: CDR1 LNHNV, CDR2 YYDKDF (reference sequence). This CDR3 reads CATSRDTTAYEQYF. Here the CDR3 DNA reads TGTGCCACCAGCAGAGATACGACAGCCTACGAGCAGTACTTC. The whole variable domain, remainder taken from reference TRBV15 and TRBJ2-7, is DAMVIQNPRYQVTQFGKPVTLSCSQTLNHNVMYWYQQKSSQAPKLLFHYYDKDFNNEADTPDNFQSRRPNTSFCFLDIRSPGLGDTAMYLCATSRDTTAYEQYFGPGTRLTVT.

The chain carries TRBV5-4 and TRBJ2-2; 9 nucleotides agree with TRBD2. This CDR3 has 15 amino acids. Germline CDR1 and CDR2: SGHNT and YYREEE (reference sequence). Trimming removed 3 bases from V and 6 bases from J; junction bases left unmatched: 6. Written as DNA, the CDR3 is TGTGCCAGCAGCTCCGGGACTAGCTCTTCCGGGGAGCTGTTTTTT. It is translated as CASSSGTSSSGELFF. Filled out from reference TRBV5-4 and TRBJ2-2, the complete variable domain reads ETGVTQSPTHLIKTRGQQVTLRCSSQSGHNTVSWYQQALGQGPQFIFQYYREEENGRGNFPPRFSGLQFPNYSSELNVNALELDDSALYLCASSSGTSSSGELFFGEGSRLTVL.

V is TRBV11-3 and J is TRBJ2-5, with 10 bases fitting TRBD2. This CDR3 spans 14 amino acids. With 5 bases clipped from V and 3 bases from J, the junction kept 3 bases outside the gene matches. Germline CDR1 and CDR2: SGHNT and YENEEA. The CDR3 sequence: CASSASGSKETQYF. DNA for the CDR3: TGTGCCAGCAGCGCTAGCGGGAGTAAAGAGACCCAGTACTTC. Full variable domain (remainder filled in from reference TRBV11-3 and TRBJ2-5): EAGVVQSPRYKIIEKKQPVAFWCNPISGHNTLYWYLQNLGQGPELLIRYENEEAVDDSQLPKDRFSAERLKGVDSTLKIQPAELGDSAVYLCASSASGSKETQYFGPGTRLLVL.

The chain links TRBV28 to TRBJ1-2; TRBD1 matches 7 bases. Germline V gene data show CDR1 as MDHEN and CDR2 as SYDVKM. Unmatched junction bases numbered 5, after V lost 2 bases and J lost 5 bases. The CDR3 contains 14 residues. CDR3 sequence: CASSLPGQLYGYTF. The CDR3 DNA follows: TGTGCCAGCAGTTTACCGGGACAGTTATATGGCTACACCTTC.

The chain uses TRBV6-1 and TRBJ2-7; D remains ambiguous. V lost 3 bases to trimming and J lost 2 bases, with 8 bases between them. This CDR3 is 13 amino acids long. CDR1 and CDR2 from the germline V gene are MNHNS and SASEGT. CDR3 DNA: TGTGCCAGCAGTGACTACTACACCTACGAGCAGTACTTC. Its translation: CASSDYYTYEQYF.

The chain employs TRBV19 and TRBJ1-5, with a possible D match to TRBD1 (5 bases). The CDR3 covers 15 residues. Per germline, CDR1 LNHDA and CDR2 SQIVND (reference sequence). The ends were cut back, 0 bases at V and 2 bases at J, with 8 bases in the middle. CDR3 amino acids: CASSIEGVGNQPQHF. The CDR3 DNA sequence: TGTGCCAGTAGTATAGAGGGGGTAGGCAATCAGCCCCAGCATTTT.

The chain carries TRBV21-1 and TRBJ2-5. TRBV21-1 is a documented pseudogene. The CDR3 extends over 13 amino acids. This chain's CDR3 is CASSTRDGETQYF. The CDR3 region has the DNA TGTGCCAGCAGCACCCGGGACGGGGAGACCCAGTACTTC.

The chain employs TRBV4-3 and TRBJ2-7; D perhaps matches TRBD2 (6 bases). Trimming pared 0 bases from V and 3 bases from J, leaving 15 bases between. The CDR3 loop spans 16 amino acids. Germline lookup yields CDR1 LGHNA and CDR2 YSLEER. CDR3 nucleotide sequence: TGCGCCAGCAGCCAAGATACCCGGGAGTCAGTCTACGAGCAGTACTTC. Its translation is CASSQDTRESVYEQYF.

V is TRBV27 and J is TRBJ1-1; tentative D call: TRBD1 (5 bases). Trimming took off 1 base at V and 7 bases at J, with 13 bases between the two ends. Per the germline V gene, CDR1 is MNHEY and CDR2 is SMNVEV (reference sequence). The CDR3 consists of 14 residues. The CDR3 reads CASSLWGRDDEAFF. The CDR3 nucleotides read TGTGCCAGCAGTTTATGGGGACGTGACGATGAAGCTTTCTTT.

This chain joins TRBV4-3 and TRBJ2-7; D call uncertain. V was trimmed by 0 bases and J by 4 bases, leaving 7 bases between them. CDR3 length: 13 residues. The germline gives CDR1 LGHNA, CDR2 YSLEER. CDR3 DNA sequence: TGCGCCAGCAGCCAAGATATCGAATACGAGCAGTACTTC. This gives the protein CASSQDIEYEQYF.

This chain connects TRBV18 to TRBJ1-3, with unresolved D. V lost 3 bases to trimming and J lost 0 bases, with 6 bases between them. CDR3 length equals 14 residues. The V gene's germline CDR1 is KGHSH and CDR2 LQKENI. For the CDR3, the DNA is TGTGCCAGCTCACCGGGGAGCTCTGGAAACACCATATATTTT. It is translated as CASSPGSSGNTIYF.

This chain connects TRBV19 to TRBJ2-1; D ambiguous. The CDR3 length is 13 residues. Germline lookup yields CDR1 LNHDA and CDR2 SQIVND (reference sequence). V was cut by 3 bases and J by 4 bases, with 7 bases left in between. The CDR3 spells CASSITPYNEQFF. CDR3 nucleotide sequence: TGTGCCAGTAGTATTACGCCATACAATGAGCAGTTCTTC.

This clone was picked up one time. V gene TRBV27 combines with J gene TRBJ2-4; possibly TRBD1 for D (6 bases). Germline V gene data show CDR1 as MNHEY and CDR2 as SMNVEV (reference sequence). Trimming took 5 bases from V and 1 from J, leaving 12 bases between them. The CDR3 covers 15 residues. The CDR3 region is CASSPYDRAKNIQYF. CDR3 DNA sequence: TGTGCCAGCAGTCCGTATGACAGGGCCAAAAACATTCAGTACTTC.

As DNA, the CDR3 is TGTGCCAGCACCTTACCCGTGACAACGCAGTATTTT. It is translated as CASTLPVTTQYF. The J gene is TRBJ2-3, the V gene TRBV5-8; no clear D gene. The CDR3 consists of 12 residues. V was pared by 6 bases and J by 9 bases, with 14 bases between. Germline V lookup: CDR1 SGHTS, CDR2 YDEGEE.

The genes are TRBV19 and TRBJ1-5; D remains unclear. Germline values: CDR1 LNHDA, CDR2 SQIVND (reference sequence). Trimming stripped 9 bases from V and 2 bases from J, with 11 bases between. The CDR3 is 13 amino acids. This chain's CDR3 is CASGDNGNQPQHF. The DNA of the CDR3 is TGTGCCAGCGGCGACAACGGCAATCAGCCCCAGCATTTT.

This sequence joins TRBV18 and TRBJ1-4; 10 bases are shared with TRBD1. Germline V lookup: CDR1 KGHSH, CDR2 LQKENI. Germline trimming cut 4 bases from V and 8 bases from J; bases unmatched to any gene: 7. This CDR3 spans 15 amino acids. The CDR3 DNA reads as TGTGCCAGCTCACTCCTGACAGGGGGCTACGAAAAACTGTTTTTT. It yields the protein CASSLLTGGYEKLFF.

This chain uses TRBV7-9 with TRBJ2-1; 10 bases are shared with TRBD2. The CDR3 runs 14 residues. With V trimmed by 2 bases and J by 10 bases, 5 bases remained unmatched. CDR1 is SEHNR, CDR2 FQNEAQ, per germline (reference sequence). The CDR3 coding sequence is TGTGCCAGCAGCTTACTAGCGGGAGTATGGGAGCAGTTCTTC. Its protein product is CASSLLAGVWEQFF.

Regarding this clone: A read error may produce the germline difference seen at one junction end. The chain couples TRBV9 to TRBJ2-6; D is perhaps TRBD2 (6 bases). The length of the CDR3 is 17 residues. The germline CDR1 and CDR2 sequences are SGDLS and YYNGEE. CDR3 nucleotides: TGTGCCAGCGGCGTAGCGGACCAAGGCTCTGGGGCCAACGTCCTGACTTTC. It translates to CASGVADQGSGANVLTF.